The 10 T cell receptor beta chains below were found in one sample sequenced in a study of neurological immune-mediated disorders. From the 5' RACE reads, TCRdb called clonotypes with MiXCR, one entry per CDR3 protein. The sample holds roughly 62,000 distinct CDR3 sequences, about 2.5% seen once. The sequenced sample consisted of PBMCs. The receptors here all came from a man in his fifties with multiple sclerosis.

This clonotype has at least ten counts. The chain combines TRBV9 with TRBJ1-5; no clear D gene. Germline CDR1 SGDLS, CDR2 YYNGEE. This CDR3 comprises 14 residues. The ends were cut back, 0 bases at V and 2 bases at J, with 6 bases in the middle. CDR3 DNA: TGTGCCAGCAGCGTAGCTGCAGGCAATCAGCCCCAGCATTTT. Protein: CASSVAAGNQPQHF.

Ten or more counts support this clonotype. V gene TRBV20-1 combines with J gene TRBJ1-1; the D is unclear. Deletions cut 2 bases from V and 4 bases from J, with 8 bases between. The CDR3 is 12 amino acids. CDR1 is DFQATT, CDR2 SNEGSKA, per germline (reference sequence). Written as DNA, the CDR3 is TGCAGTGCTAGAAACCAAGTCACTGAAGCTTTCTTT. It encodes CSARNQVTEAFF.

This clonotype was recorded at least ten times. V gene TRBV27 combines with J gene TRBJ2-3; no definite D call. This CDR3 is built from 12 residues. Germline loops: CDR1 MNHEY, CDR2 SMNVEV (reference sequence). Trimming pared 6 bases from V and 5 bases from J, leaving 9 bases between. The CDR3 coding sequence is TGTGCCAGCAGAGCACGTAGAGATACGCAGTATTTT. As protein: CASRARRDTQYF.

In its sample, this clonotype was seen many times. The CDR3 DNA sequence: TGTGCCAGCAGTAACTACGGGACAGGCTCCTACGAGCAGTACTTC. It yields the protein CASSNYGTGSYEQYF. The chain combines TRBV6-5 with TRBJ2-7; 8 nucleotides match TRBD1. CDR3 length equals 15 residues. V lost 5 bases, J lost 0 bases, and 6 bases stayed unmatched. Germline V gene data show CDR1 as MNHEY and CDR2 as SVGAGI.

There are many counts of this clonotype. The chain carries TRBV28 and TRBJ2-2; D is unresolved. The CDR3 is 14 amino acids. The germline V gene has CDR1 MDHEN and CDR2 SYDVKM. Trimming pared 6 bases from V and 2 bases from J, leaving 10 bases between. The chain's CDR3 is CASRPHSNTGELFF. The CDR3 DNA sequence: TGTGCCAGCAGGCCGCACTCTAACACCGGGGAGCTGTTTTTT. Using reference TRBV28 and TRBJ2-2 for the parts outside the CDR3, the full variable domain is DVKVTQSSRYLVKRTGEKVFLECVQDMDHENMFWYRQDPGLGLRLIYFSYDVKMKEKGDIPEGYSVSREKKERFSLILESASTNQTSMYLCASRPHSNTGELFFGEGSRLTVL.

In this sample, this clonotype turned up many times. V is TRBV7-8 and J is TRBJ2-1, with D maybe TRBD1 (6 bases). There are 15 residues in the CDR3. Trimming cost V 1 base and J 3 bases, with 10 bases left between them. CDR1 and CDR2 (germline): SGHVS, FQNEAQ. Here the CDR3 DNA reads TGTGCCAGCAGCTTAGACCAGGGGCTCTACAATGAGCAGTTCTTC. It yields the protein CASSLDQGLYNEQFF.

Ten or more counts support this clonotype. The rearrangement links TRBV20-1 to TRBJ1-2; a possible D gene is TRBD1 (6 bases). The CDR3 runs to 15 residues. V was trimmed by 6 bases and J by 8 bases, leaving 25 bases between them. Germline CDR1 is DFQATT and CDR2 is SNEGSKA (reference sequence). CDR3 nucleotide sequence: TGCAGTGCCCCTCCGAGGACATTTCCAGGGGAAGGCTACACCTTC. It translates to CSAPPRTFPGEGYTF.

This clonotype has a count of ten or more. The chain couples TRBV7-2 to TRBJ2-5, with a weak D call TRBD2 (7 bases). Trimming took off 0 bases at V and 4 bases at J, with 12 bases between the two ends. Germline lookup yields CDR1 SGHTA and CDR2 FQGNSA. CDR3 length: 15 residues. Written as DNA, the CDR3 is TGTGCCAGCAGCTTAGCGGGGGGGCTGGGAGAGACCCAGTACTTC. Translated: CASSLAGGLGETQYF. The full variable domain, rest sourced from reference TRBV7-2 and TRBJ2-5, is GAGVSQSPSNKVTEKGKDVELRCDPISGHTALYWYRQSLGQGLEFLIYFQGNSAPDKSGLPSDRFSAERTGGSVSTLTIQRTQQEDSAVYLCASSLAGGLGETQYFGPGTRLLVL.

In its sample, this clonotype was seen many times. At one of its ends the junction is not consistent with the germline gene, which may arise from a read error. J is TRBJ1-5 and V is TRBV20-1, with TRBD1 matching 8 bases. Germline-derived CDR1 and CDR2 are DFQATT and SNEGSKA (reference sequence). This CDR3 contains 14 residues. For the CDR3, the DNA is TGCAGTGCCAGAGGACAGGGCGGCAATCAGCCCCAGCATTTT. This gives the protein CSARGQGGNQPQHF.

This clonotype was seen ten or more times. The gene calls are TRBV12-3 or TRBV12-4 and TRBJ1-2, with 7 bases aligning to TRBD1. Trimming at V came to 7 bases and at J to 4 bases, leaving 6 bases not matched to a gene. The CDR3 spans 13 residues. The CDR3 DNA sequence: TGTGCCAGCACCTCGGACAGGACCTATGGCTACACCTTC. Residues: CASTSDRTYGYTF.